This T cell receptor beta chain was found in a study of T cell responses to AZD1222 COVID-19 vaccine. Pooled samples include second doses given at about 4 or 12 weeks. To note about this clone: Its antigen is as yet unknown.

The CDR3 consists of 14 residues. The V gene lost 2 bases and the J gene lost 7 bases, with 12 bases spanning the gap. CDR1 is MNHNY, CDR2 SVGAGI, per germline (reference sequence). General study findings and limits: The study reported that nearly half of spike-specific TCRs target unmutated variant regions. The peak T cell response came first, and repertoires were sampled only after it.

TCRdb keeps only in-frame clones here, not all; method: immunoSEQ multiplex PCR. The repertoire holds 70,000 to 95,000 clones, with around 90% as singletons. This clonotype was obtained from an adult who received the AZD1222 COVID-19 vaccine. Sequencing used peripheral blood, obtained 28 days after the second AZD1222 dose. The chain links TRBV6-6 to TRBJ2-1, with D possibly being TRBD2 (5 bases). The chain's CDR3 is CASSYVASGNEQFF. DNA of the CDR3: TGTGCCAGCAGTTACGTGGCGTCGGGAAATGAGCAGTTCTTC.